The clone carrying this T cell receptor (beta chain) appeared many times. Unique molecular identifiers were attached to individual cDNA molecules within the library. TCRdb ran MiXCR on the reads and lists one entry per CDR3 protein. This sample carries about 120,000 distinct CDR3 sequences, over 6.5% of them seen once, and the ten largest clones take about 1.4%. This sample is part of a study of human T cells and chemical hapten exposure. Unfractionated whole blood was the source of the extracted total RNA. V lost 2 bases, J lost 4 bases, and 6 bases lay in between. CDR1 LGHNT and CDR2 FRNRAP come from the germline V gene. There are 12 residues in the CDR3.

J is TRBJ2-7 and V is TRBV12-5; D gene unclear. This TCR derives from a human donor in good health. Some clones in this sample may be carry-over from other donors' samples. The sequenced sample consisted of whole blood. CDR3 protein: CASGLPQYEQYF. The CDR3 DNA sequence: TGTGCTAGTGGTTTGCCTCAGTACGAGCAGTACTTC.